This is a list of T cell receptor beta chains from one sample in a study of response to subunit inactivated influenza vaccine. TCRdb used MiXCR to reprocess the RT-PCR reads, holding one entry per CDR3 protein. Of around 760,000 distinct CDR3 sequences detected, around 13% appear once; the ten largest clones hold around 6.5%. This specimen consisted of PBMCs from blood, obtained 14 to 15 days before vaccination. These receptors all stem from a man aged 45 to 65 who received an inactivated influenza vaccine. The CDR3 runs from the conserved cysteine through the conserved F or W. The D gene is left open where the match is weak. Expanded clones are given a class, and other clones once, few, many or no size at all.

TRBD1	TRBJ2-5	TRBV5-8	few	TGTGCCAGCAGTCGACCGACAGGGGGCCGAGAGACCCAGTACTTC	CASSRPTGGRETQYF
.	TRBJ2-7	TRBV6-2/TRBV6-3	.	TGTGCCAGCAGTTACCCCACGGGACGGGACTACGAGCAGTACTTC	CASSYPTGRDYEQYF
TRBD1	TRBJ2-1	TRBV5-4	many	TGTGCCAGCAGCCCCCGGGACAGGGATAGGAATGAGCAGTTCTTC	CASSPRDRDRNEQFF
.	TRBJ2-3	TRBV24-1	few	TGTGCCACCAGTGACGTGGGACTTCCCCCCACAGATACGCAGTATTTT	CATSDVGLPPTDTQYF
TRBD2	TRBJ2-7	TRBV9	few	TGTGCCAGCAGCGTAAAAGATAGCGGGAGCCACGAGCAGTACTTC	CASSVKDSGSHEQYF
.	TRBJ2-3	TRBV7-3	few	TGTGCCAGCAGCCCCGCAGACGGTGCTAGCACAGATACGCAGTATTTT	CASSPADGASTDTQYF
.	TRBJ2-2	TRBV4-3	.	TGCGCCAGCAGCCAAGAAAGTATTGGGAGGACCGGGGAGCTGTTTTTT	CASSQESIGRTGELFF
.	TRBJ1-2	TRBV20-1	.	TGCAGTGCTAAATCGTCCGGGACGGTCTATGGCTACACCTTC	CSAKSSGTVYGYTF
TRBD1	TRBJ2-5	TRBV5-1	.	TGCGCCAGCAGCTCGCAGGGGGCTCGGCGAGAGACCCAGTACTTC	CASSSQGARRETQYF
TRBD2	TRBJ2-3	TRBV11-2	.	TGTGCCAGCAGCTTAAGTAGCGGGAGATCCGATACGCAGTATTTT	CASSLSSGRSDTQYF
.	TRBJ2-2	TRBV28	.	TGTGCCAGCAGTCCCTCTGGGCTTACCACCGGGGAGCTGTTTTTT	CASSPSGLTTGELFF
.	TRBJ1-1	TRBV19	.	TGTGCCAGTAGTATGGGGTACGTCGAGAACACTGAAGCTTTCTTT	CASSMGYVENTEAFF
.	TRBJ1-2	TRBV28	many	TGTGCCAGCAGTCCGACGGGGGCGCGAACGGTGGGATGGGGCTACACCTTC	CASSPTGARTVGWGYTF
.	TRBJ2-5	TRBV20-1	.	TGCAGCGGCGGTAGGGGATCTGAGACCCAGTACTTC	CSGGRGSETQYF
TRBD2	TRBJ2-7	TRBV28	many	TGTGCCAGCAGTTTCGATCTGCGGGGGGACTACGAGCAGTACTTC	CASSFDLRGDYEQYF
TRBD2	TRBJ2-2	TRBV24-1	.	TGTGCCACCAGACTAGCGGGAGATACCGGGGAGCTGTTTTTT	CATRLAGDTGELFF
.	TRBJ1-6	TRBV7-2	.	TGTGCCAGCAGCTTAGCGTCGAGGGGTGATTCACCCCTCCACTTT	CASSLASRGDSPLHF
TRBD2	TRBJ2-5	TRBV5-5	few	TGTGCCAGCAGCCTCGGGGGGATCGTCGAGACCCAGTACTTC	CASSLGGIVETQYF
TRBD2	TRBJ2-3	TRBV4-3	.	TGCGCCAGCAGCCACGTGGCGGGGGGACTAGCGGAGCGCACAGATACGCAGTATTTT	CASSHVAGGLAERTDTQYF
.	TRBJ2-2	TRBV29-1	.	TGCAGCGGCTTGGACACCGGGGAGCTGTTTTTT	CSGLDTGELFF
TRBD2	TRBJ2-2	TRBV4-1	.	TGCGCCAGCAGCCAATACCAGGGACTAGCGGGGGGGAAGGCCGGGGAGCTGTTTTTT	CASSQYQGLAGGKAGELFF
TRBD2	TRBJ2-7	TRBV29-1	few	TGCAGCGTTGAGCTCTCTAGCGGGAATTCCGAGCAGTACTTC	CSVELSSGNSEQYF
.	TRBJ1-2	TRBV6-2/TRBV6-3	few	TGTGCCGCCTCACGGGCAGAAGGCTATGGCTACACCTTC	CAASRAEGYGYTF
.	TRBJ1-6	TRBV12-3/TRBV12-4	few	TGTGCCAGCAGTTTTTCTGGGAATAATTCACCCCTCCACTTT	CASSFSGNNSPLHF
TRBD2	TRBJ2-3	TRBV12-3/TRBV12-4	few	TGTGCCAGCAGCCGGAGGACTAGCGGCACAGATACGCAGTATTTT	CASSRRTSGTDTQYF
.	TRBJ2-2	TRBV3-1	.	TGTGCCAGCAGCCAACAACTAGTATCCGGGGAGCTGTTTTTT	CASSQQLVSGELFF
.	TRBJ2-3	TRBV19	.	TGTGCCAGTAGTATTGGGCGGGCCATAGATACGCAGTATTTT	CASSIGRAIDTQYF
TRBD2	TRBJ2-1	TRBV11-2	.	TGTGCCAGCAGCTTTACTAGCGGAGCCTACAATGAGCAGTTCTTC	CASSFTSGAYNEQFF
TRBD1	TRBJ1-6	TRBV7-2	few	TGTGCCAGCAGCTTAGACGGGACAGGGGGGATCTTACTCCACTTT	CASSLDGTGGILLHF
.	TRBJ2-5	TRBV7-9	.	TGTGCCAGCAGCTCGATTAGACGAGAGACCCAGTACTTC	CASSSIRRETQYF
.	TRBJ2-1	TRBV2	many	TGTGCCAGCAGTGACACCTACAATGAGCAGTTCTTC	CASSDTYNEQFF
TRBD2	TRBJ2-3	TRBV20-1	few	TGCAGTGCTAGCTCATGGGCCACTAGCGGGAGACTACCAGATACGCAGTATTTT	CSASSWATSGRLPDTQYF
.	TRBJ1-1	TRBV5-1	few	TGCGCCAGCAGGGAGGTGGCAGGGATGAACACTGAAGCTTTCTTT	CASREVAGMNTEAFF
.	TRBJ1-1	TRBV30	.	TGTGCCTGGAGTAGGCGGAACACTGAAGCTTTCTTT	CAWSRRNTEAFF
.	TRBJ2-7	TRBV4-3	few	TGCGCCAGCAGCCCTAATGAGGGTCCATCCCGTGGCTACGAGCAGTACTTC	CASSPNEGPSRGYEQYF
TRBD2	TRBJ2-3	TRBV12-3/TRBV12-4	few	TGTGCCAGCAGGTTAGCGGGGGCCTTCACAGATACGCAGTATTTT	CASRLAGAFTDTQYF
.	TRBJ2-7	TRBV20-1	few	TGCAGTGCTAGAGGGAGGACGAGTGTGCGCTACGAGCAGTACTTC	CSARGRTSVRYEQYF
.	TRBJ2-1	TRBV20-1	few	TGCAGTGCTAGCCGTCACAGGGGGTCTAGCGGGTATTCCTACAATGAGCAGTTCTTC	CSASRHRGSSGYSYNEQFF